This T cell receptor beta chain was sequenced during a study of CD8 T cells in Susac syndrome. TCR beta sequences were obtained from blood CD8+ and CD4+ T cells. RNA amounts of about 0.5 to 1 ug underwent reverse transcription with random hexamers. With immunoSEQ multiplex PCR, TCR beta CDR3 was amplified across 54 Vbeta and 13 Jbeta. TCRdb analysed the immunoSEQ multiplex PCR reads with MiXCR anew, one entry per CDR3 protein. The data contain over 120,000 distinct CDR3 sequences, 94% of them singletons. CDR3 size: 20 residues. CDR1 is PRHDT and CDR2 is FYEKMQ in the germline V gene (reference sequence). V lost 1 base to trimming and J lost 0 bases, with 19 bases between them.

Source material: CD4+ T cells from PBMCs. The sequence was obtained from a human donor in good health. This chain links TRBV13 with TRBJ2-6; no clear D gene. The CDR3 region is CASSLVGRLSAHSGANVLTF. CDR3 coding DNA: TGTGCCAGCAGCTTAGTCGGCCGGTTGTCCGCCCACTCTGGGGCCAACGTCCTGACTTTC.